One and the same sample provided the 22 T cell receptor beta chains below, sequenced in a study of T cells in narcolepsy. Assay used: immunoSEQ multiplex PCR; TCRdb lists only in-frame clones, some missing. The sample records about 24,000 clones, roughly 85% being singletons. Source material: memory (CD45RA-) CD4+ T cells from blood. The receptor source for this set is a human donor in good health.

The chain employs TRBV28 and TRBJ2-7; a possible D gene is TRBD2 (6 bases). The V gene lost 3 bases and the J gene lost 3 bases, with 15 bases spanning the gap. The CDR3 is 15 residues long. The germline V gene has CDR1 MDHEN and CDR2 SYDVKM. This CDR3 reads CASSFSRGSDYEQYF. Here the CDR3 DNA reads TGTGCCAGCAGTTTCAGCCGGGGGTCAGACTACGAGCAGTACTTC.

J is TRBJ2-1 and V is TRBV7-9, with a weak D call TRBD2 (6 bases). The CDR3 spans 13 residues. Germline V lookup: CDR1 SEHNR, CDR2 FQNEAQ (reference sequence). V lost 8 bases to trimming and J lost 6 bases, with 14 bases between them. CDR3 in amino acids: CASGNSGSNEQFF. The CDR3, as DNA: TGTGCCAGCGGAAATTCCGGGAGCAATGAGCAGTTCTTC.

V and J are TRBV5-6 and TRBJ2-3, with 7 bases lining up with TRBD1. V shed 4 bases and J 0 bases; nucleotides not matched to a gene: 2. CDR1 is SGHDT and CDR2 is YYEEEE in the germline V gene. The CDR3 spans 14 residues. The CDR3 loop is CASSRTGSTDTQYF. CDR3 DNA: TGTGCCAGCAGCAGGACAGGCAGCACAGATACGCAGTATTTT.

This chain connects TRBV25-1 to TRBJ1-2, with TRBD1 as a possible D gene (5 bases). The V and J ends lost 6 bases and 7 bases respectively, with 18 bases between them. Germline-derived CDR1 and CDR2 are MGHDK and SYGVNS. The CDR3 totals 14 residues. The DNA for the CDR3 is TGTGCCAGCAGCCGGGGCCGAGTTCTGGGTGGCTACACCTTC. This sequence encodes CASSRGRVLGGYTF.

The chain has TRBV18 and TRBJ1-1, with 7 bases aligning to TRBD1. Unmatched junction bases numbered 17, after V lost 3 bases and J lost 7 bases. CDR3 length: 17 residues. Germline V gives CDR1 KGHSH, CDR2 LQKENI. The CDR3, as DNA: TGTGCCAGCTCACCTGCCGCAGGGGGGGGCGGACCCTTTGAAGCTTTCTTT. This translates into CASSPAAGGGGPFEAFF.

The V gene is TRBV29-1, the J gene TRBJ2-2, with TRBD1 identical over 8 bases. Germline values: CDR1 SQVTM, CDR2 ANQGSEA. Unmatched junction bases numbered 4, after V lost 6 bases and J lost 1 base. This CDR3 has 14 residues. CDR3 loop: CSVQGTGNTGELFF. In nucleotides, the CDR3 is TGCAGCGTCCAGGGGACAGGGAACACCGGGGAGCTGTTTTTT.

V usage is TRBV30 and J usage is TRBJ2-1; 10 bases are a match to TRBD2. The CDR3 covers 16 residues. Losses at the gene ends were 8 bases for V and 3 bases for J; bases not matched to a gene: 13. CDR1 is GTSNPN and CDR2 is SVGIG in the germline V gene (reference sequence). CDR3 loop: CARKSGLAGDYNEQFF. The CDR3, as DNA: TGTGCCCGAAAGTCGGGTCTAGCGGGGGACTACAATGAGCAGTTCTTC.

The rearrangement links TRBV4-3 to TRBJ1-4; 7 bases are shared with TRBD1. J was trimmed by 5 bases and V by 3 bases; bases with no gene match: 0. The length of the CDR3 is 13 residues. CDR1 and CDR2 (germline): LGHNA, YSLEER. The CDR3 reads CASSQTGNEKLFF. The CDR3 region has the DNA TGCGCCAGCAGCCAGACAGGGAATGAAAAACTGTTTTTT.

J is TRBJ2-3 and V is TRBV30; D might be TRBD1 or TRBD2, each matching 5 bases. The V end was cut by 3 bases, the J end by 0 bases, with 10 bases between. This CDR3 contains 14 residues. Germline V gene data show CDR1 as GTSNPN and CDR2 as SVGIG (reference sequence). The CDR3 DNA reads as TGTGCCTGGAGGGGGGTGACTAGCACAGATACGCAGTATTTT. Translated: CAWRGVTSTDTQYF.

This chain links TRBV7-2 with TRBJ2-7, with D perhaps TRBD1 (6 bases). The CDR3 contains 16 residues. Between the trimmed V and J ends, which lost 5 bases and 2 bases, there was a span of 19 bases. Looked up from germline, CDR1 is SGHTA and CDR2 is FQGNSA. CDR3 region: CASSVLPRTATYEQYF. DNA of the CDR3: TGTGCCAGCAGCGTTCTTCCGCGGACAGCAACCTACGAGCAGTACTTC.

The V gene is TRBV10-3, the J gene TRBJ1-6; a possible D gene is TRBD1 (5 bases). The CDR3 is 15 residues long. Per the germline V gene, CDR1 is ENHRY and CDR2 is SYGVKD. V dropped 10 bases and J dropped 7 bases, with 20 bases sitting between them. This CDR3 reads CASHPSGRDNSPLHF. Here the CDR3 DNA reads TGTGCCAGCCACCCGTCTGGCAGGGACAATTCACCCCTCCACTTT.

This clone appeared a few times. This rearrangement joins TRBV6-1 to TRBJ2-7; 7 positions match TRBD1. The CDR3 totals 15 residues. Looked up from germline, CDR1 is MNHNS and CDR2 is SASEGT. J was trimmed by 4 bases and V by 7 bases; bases with no gene match: 13. In DNA, the CDR3 is TGTGCCAGCATGACAAACAGGGGATCCTTTTACGAGCAGTACTTC. Translation gives CASMTNRGSFYEQYF.

This chain links TRBV5-1 with TRBJ2-7; TRBD2 matches at 12 bases. The CDR3 spans 16 residues. Losses at the gene ends were 3 bases for V and 2 bases for J; bases not matched to a gene: 6. Germline V CDR1 and CDR2: SGHRS, YFSETQ. DNA for the CDR3: TGCGCCAGCAGCTCCCTAGCGGGAGGGCCAGCCTACGAGCAGTACTTC. It yields the protein CASSSLAGGPAYEQYF. Complete variable domain (other parts from reference TRBV5-1 and TRBJ2-7): KAGVTQTPRYLIKTRGQQVTLSCSPISGHRSVSWYQQTPGQGLQFLFEYFSETQRNKGNFPGRFSGRQFSNSRSEMNVSTLELGDSALYLCASSSLAGGPAYEQYFGPGTRLTVT.

The CDR3 sequence: CASTLPIRKATGELFF. Written as DNA, the CDR3 is TGCGCCAGCACCCTCCCCATTCGAAAAGCCACCGGGGAGCTGTTTTTT. The chain uses TRBV10-1 and TRBJ2-2; D unresolved. The CDR3 is 16 residues long. Trimming stripped 7 bases from V and 4 bases from J, with 19 bases between. The V gene's germline CDR1 is WNHNN and CDR2 SYGVQD (reference sequence).

The chain has TRBV28 and TRBJ2-1; maybe TRBD2 (5 bases). Between the trimmed V and J ends, which lost 5 bases and 0 bases, there was a span of 17 bases. Germline CDR1 reads MDHEN; CDR2 reads SYDVKM. This CDR3 has 17 residues. CDR3 coding DNA: TGTGCCAGCAGTCCATTCGGACTTAAAAGCTCCTACAATGAGCAGTTCTTC. This translates into CASSPFGLKSSYNEQFF.

The chain has TRBV6-5 and TRBJ1-2, with D hard to call. Germline V CDR1 and CDR2: MNHEY, SVGAGI. Trimming removed 8 bases from V and 1 base from J, with 14 bases in between. This CDR3 has 14 amino acids. The CDR3 region has the DNA TGTGCCAGCGCCCAAGCGGGGAATAACTATGGCTACACCTTC. Translated, it gives CASAQAGNNYGYTF.

Comment on this clone: A read error may produce the germline difference seen at one junction end. V is TRBV10-3 and J is TRBJ1-5, with TRBD1 matching 9 bases. This CDR3 is 15 amino acids long. The germline gives CDR1 ENHRY, CDR2 SYGVKD. The CDR3 loop reads CASSELSGQGREYPF. CDR3 bases: TGTGCCAGCAGTGAATTGTCGGGACAGGGCCGCGAGTATCCTTTT.

This clone was recorded a few times. This chain uses TRBV4-3 with TRBJ1-2; D is perhaps TRBD1 (5 bases). V was trimmed by 1 base and J by 1 base, leaving 13 bases between them. Germline loops: CDR1 LGHNA, CDR2 YSLEER. The CDR3 is 16 amino acids. The CDR3 here is CASSQAGTDYNYGYTF. The CDR3 nucleotides are TGCGCCAGCAGCCAAGCCGGGACCGACTATAACTATGGCTACACCTTC.

This clone was counted once. V gene TRBV28 combines with J gene TRBJ2-7, with D perhaps TRBD1 or TRBD2 (5 bases each). From germline, CDR1 is MDHEN and CDR2 SYDVKM. The V end was cut by 0 bases, the J end by 3 bases, with 21 bases between. The CDR3 loop spans 18 amino acids. In nucleotides, the CDR3 is TGTGCCAGCAGTTTATGGGGGCCTCTAGCACCCTCAAACTACGAGCAGTACTTC. This translates into CASSLWGPLAPSNYEQYF. The whole variable domain, filled in from reference TRBV28 and TRBJ2-7, reads DVKVTQSSRYLVKRTGEKVFLECVQDMDHENMFWYRQDPGLGLRLIYFSYDVKMKEKGDIPEGYSVSREKKERFSLILESASTNQTSMYLCASSLWGPLAPSNYEQYFGPGTRLTVT.

The chain joins TRBV7-2 to TRBJ1-2; tentatively, D is TRBD1 (6 bases). V lost 1 base, J lost 0 bases, and 12 bases lay in between. The CDR3 consists of 16 residues. Germline CDR1 SGHTA, CDR2 FQGNSA. The CDR3 nucleotides are TGTGCCAGCAGCTTAGGGGCACAGGGATCTAACTATGGCTACACCTTC. Amino acids: CASSLGAQGSNYGYTF.

The chain joins TRBV5-6 to TRBJ2-1; TRBD2 matches 8 bases. The germline V gene has CDR1 SGHDT and CDR2 YYEEEE. V shed 2 bases, J shed 6 bases, and the junction held 16 bases outside the gene matches. This CDR3 comprises 18 residues. The CDR3 sequence: CASSLGPWGAGGSNEQFF. The CDR3 region has the DNA TGTGCCAGCAGCTTAGGCCCTTGGGGGGCGGGAGGATCCAATGAGCAGTTCTTC.

This chain connects TRBV9 to TRBJ2-1; D gene uncertain. The CDR3 contains 10 residues. Looked up from germline, CDR1 is SGDLS and CDR2 is YYNGEE. Between the trimmed V and J ends, which lost 3 bases and 10 bases, there was a span of 5 bases. The CDR3 bases are TGTGCCAGCAGCGAGAAAGAGCAGTTCTTC. It translates to CASSEKEQFF.